This TCR beta chain appears in the sequencing data of a study of OX40 agonist ivuxolimab in advanced cancers. Study background: Prior anti-PD-1, anti-PD-L1 or anti-CTLA-4 therapy was allowed; 35% to 40% had some. The study's findings and limits: Clonal expansion was seen in CD4+ and CD8+ blood T cells by week 6 at 0.1 to 3.0 mg/kg.

Measured with immunoSEQ multiplex PCR; TCRdb has only the in-frame clones, and not every one. The sample shows some 87,000 clones, about 90% of them seen only once. The CDR3 runs to 16 residues. Germline V gives CDR1 LNHNV, CDR2 YYDKDF (reference sequence). The V end lost 3 bases, the J end lost 1 base, and 13 bases lay between the germline ends. As concerns this clone: The target antigen is unknown.

The clonotype originates from an adult with an advanced solid tumor such as melanoma, head and neck, liver or kidney cancer. The specimen was CD4+ or CD8+ T cells sorted from blood, collected in a trial of the OX40 agonist ivuxolimab. The chain is built from TRBV15 and TRBJ1-5; D not resolved. The CDR3 protein is CATSSGVRKSNQPQHF. In DNA form, the CDR3 reads TGTGCCACCAGCAGTGGGGTCAGGAAAAGCAATCAGCCCCAGCATTTT.